The 28 T cell receptor beta chains given below trace back to one sample, sequenced in a study of blood T cell repertoires in COVID-19. Here immunoSEQ multiplex PCR was the method, and the copy in TCRdb shows in-frame clones only, minus some. The sample comprises 400,000 to 450,000 clones, 89% of which are singletons, and less than 2% rests with the top ten. The sequenced sample consisted of peripheral blood. Receptor source: a woman aged 40 to 49 with COVID-19, enrolled during active disease.

This sequence joins TRBV2 and TRBJ1-1; weak D call: TRBD1 (6 bases). V lost 2 bases, J lost 1 base, and 11 bases lay in between. CDR3 length: 15 amino acids. The germline CDR1 and CDR2 sequences are SNHLY and FYNNEI. The DNA for the CDR3 is TGTGCCAGCAGTGAACAGGGACATTCGAACACTGAAGCTTTCTTT. It encodes CASSEQGHSNTEAFF. Full variable domain (remainder filled in from reference TRBV2 and TRBJ1-1): EPEVTQTPSHQVTQMGQEVILRCVPISNHLYFYWYRQILGQKVEFLVSFYNNEISEKSEIFDDQFSVERPDGSNFTLKIRSTKLEDSAMYFCASSEQGHSNTEAFFGQGTRLTVV.

V usage is TRBV5-6 and J usage is TRBJ1-5; D possibly corresponds to TRBD1 (5 bases). V shed 0 bases and J shed 7 bases, with 11 bases lying between them. CDR3 length: 14 residues. CDR1 SGHDT and CDR2 YYEEEE come from the germline V gene. The CDR3 protein is CASSLVGVGQPQHF. Written as DNA, the CDR3 is TGTGCCAGCAGCTTGGTAGGGGTAGGGCAGCCCCAGCATTTT.

This clone was seen only a few times. CDR3 nucleotide sequence: TGTGCCTGGAGTCCCCGGGGTTACACTGAAGCTTTCTTT. Amino acid sequence: CAWSPRGYTEAFF. V gene TRBV30 combines with J gene TRBJ1-1; no clear D. Per the germline V gene, CDR1 is GTSNPN and CDR2 is SVGIG (reference sequence). V dropped 2 bases and J dropped 3 bases, with 10 bases sitting between them. This CDR3 has 13 residues.

This clone occurred once. The chain is built from TRBV29-1 and TRBJ1-3, with no clear D. CDR1 SQVTM and CDR2 ANQGSEA come from the germline V gene. The CDR3 is made up of 13 amino acids. V lost 2 bases and J 0 bases, leaving 5 bases between the germline ends. CDR3 sequence reads: CSVEQLSGNTIYF. The CDR3 DNA reads TGCAGCGTTGAACAACTCTCTGGAAACACCATATATTTT.

The J gene is TRBJ1-2, the V gene TRBV7-9; D is perhaps TRBD1 (6 bases). V lost 5 bases and J lost 5, with 21 bases in between. The CDR3 has 16 amino acids. Germline CDR1 is SEHNR and CDR2 is FQNEAQ (reference sequence). CDR3 DNA: TGTGCCAGCAGCCCAACCGGGACACCTTCTCTTTATGGCTACACCTTC. Translating it yields CASSPTGTPSLYGYTF. The complete variable domain, with remaining parts taken from reference TRBV7-9 and TRBJ1-2, reads DTGVSQNPRHKITKRGQNVTFRCDPISEHNRLYWYRQTLGQGPEFLTYFQNEAQLEKSRLLSDRFSAERPKGSFSTLEIQRTEQGDSAMYLCASSPTGTPSLYGYTFGSGTRLTVV.

This chain uses TRBV27 with TRBJ1-6; maybe TRBD1 (5 bases). Per germline, CDR1 MNHEY and CDR2 SMNVEV (reference sequence). This CDR3 has 16 residues. V was cut by 5 bases and J by 4 bases, with 15 bases left in between. The CDR3 spells CASSPRGGLYNSPLHF. The DNA for the CDR3 is TGTGCCAGCAGTCCCCGGGGGGGACTTTATAATTCACCCCTCCACTTT.

J is TRBJ2-4 and V is TRBV15; D not resolved. Germline-derived CDR1 and CDR2 are LNHNV and YYDKDF (reference sequence). The ends were cut back, 1 base at V and 3 bases at J, with 10 bases in the middle. The CDR3 has 15 residues. CDR3 in DNA: TGTGCCACCAGCAGAGCACCTACTGGCAAAAACATTCAGTACTTC. Amino acids: CATSRAPTGKNIQYF. The full variable domain, rest sourced from reference TRBV15 and TRBJ2-4, is DAMVIQNPRYQVTQFGKPVTLSCSQTLNHNVMYWYQQKSSQAPKLLFHYYDKDFNNEADTPDNFQSRRPNTSFCFLDIRSPGLGDTAMYLCATSRAPTGKNIQYFGAGTRLSVL.

V gene TRBV5-1 combines with J gene TRBJ1-3, with D perhaps matching TRBD1 (6 bases). The CDR3 length is 18 residues. Trimming took 5 bases from V and 1 from J, leaving 22 bases between them. Germline V gives CDR1 SGHRS, CDR2 YFSETQ. The CDR3 here is CASSTWGGGSLSGNTIYF. Here the CDR3 DNA reads TGCGCCAGCAGTACCTGGGGAGGGGGATCGTTGTCTGGAAACACCATATATTTT. Full variable domain (outside the CDR3, taken from reference TRBV5-1 and TRBJ1-3): KAGVTQTPRYLIKTRGQQVTLSCSPISGHRSVSWYQQTPGQGLQFLFEYFSETQRNKGNFPGRFSGRQFSNSRSEMNVSTLELGDSALYLCASSTWGGGSLSGNTIYFGEGSWLTVV.

The J gene is TRBJ1-1, the V gene TRBV5-6, with D possibly TRBD1 on 6 matching bases. V was trimmed by 4 bases and J by 6 bases, leaving 13 bases between them. CDR3 length: 13 residues. Per the germline V gene, CDR1 is SGHDT and CDR2 is YYEEEE. The CDR3 DNA reads as TGTGCCAGCAGCCAACAACAGGGACCTGAAGCTTTCTTT. Residues: CASSQQQGPEAFF.

The chain uses TRBV2 and TRBJ2-1; 10 bases align to TRBD2. The CDR3 extends over 16 amino acids. CDR1 and CDR2 from the germline V gene are SNHLY and FYNNEI. V lost 4 bases, J lost 5 bases, and 8 bases stayed unmatched. DNA for the CDR3: TGTGCCAGCAGTGTCGATAGCGGGAGGATAAACAATGAGCAGTTCTTC. It is translated as CASSVDSGRINNEQFF. Variable domain in full (rest from reference TRBV2 and TRBJ2-1): EPEVTQTPSHQVTQMGQEVILRCVPISNHLYFYWYRQILGQKVEFLVSFYNNEISEKSEIFDDQFSVERPDGSNFTLKIRSTKLEDSAMYFCASSVDSGRINNEQFFGPGTRLTVL.

The chain employs TRBV2 and TRBJ1-5, with D possibly TRBD1 on 6 matching bases. The CDR3 consists of 13 residues. Germline CDR1 is SNHLY and CDR2 is FYNNEI. V was pared by 5 bases and J by 4 bases, with 9 bases between. CDR3 in amino acids: CASSPGENQPQHF. As DNA, the CDR3 is TGTGCCAGCAGTCCAGGGGAAAATCAGCCCCAGCATTTT.

A few counts support this clone. J is TRBJ2-7 and V is TRBV19; possible D gene TRBD1, 5 bases. V was cut by 1 base and J by 1 base, with 8 bases left in between. The length of the CDR3 is 14 residues. CDR1 LNHDA and CDR2 SQIVND come from the germline V gene (reference sequence). As DNA, the CDR3 is TGTGCCAGTAGTATAGGGGGCCCTTCCTACGAGCAGTACTTC. Amino acids: CASSIGGPSYEQYF.

The chain is built from TRBV6-1 and TRBJ1-2, with D perhaps matching TRBD1 (6 bases). V was cut by 4 bases and J by 0 bases, with 15 bases left in between. This CDR3 has 16 residues. The germline CDR1 and CDR2 sequences are MNHNS and SASEGT. This chain's CDR3 is CASSGGPPEANYGYTF. DNA of the CDR3: TGTGCCAGCAGTGGGGGGCCTCCTGAAGCTAACTATGGCTACACCTTC.

The chain combines TRBV25-1 with TRBJ2-2, with 8 positions matching TRBD1. CDR1 and CDR2 from the germline V gene are MGHDK and SYGVNS. The J segment lost 6 bases and the V segment lost 6 bases, leaving 15 bases of the junction unmatched. This CDR3 is built from 17 residues. DNA of the CDR3: TGTGCCAGCAGCGCCGGGACAGGCGCTTTGGTGGCCGGGGAGCTGTTTTTT. This sequence encodes CASSAGTGALVAGELFF.

This chain joins TRBV14 and TRBJ2-5; D might be TRBD2 (7 bases). Germline V gene lookup returns CDR1 SGHDN and CDR2 FVKESK. V lost 3 bases and J 4 bases, leaving 9 bases between the germline ends. This CDR3 region has 13 residues. CDR3 in amino acids: CASSHGGPETQYF. CDR3 DNA sequence: TGTGCCAGCAGCCACGGGGGGCCAGAGACCCAGTACTTC. The full variable domain, rest sourced from reference TRBV14 and TRBJ2-5, is EAGVTQFPSHSVIEKGQTVTLRCDPISGHDNLYWYRRVMGKEIKFLLHFVKESKQDESGMPNNRFLAERTGGTYSTLKVQPAELEDSGVYFCASSHGGPETQYFGPGTRLLVL.

The J gene is TRBJ1-5, the V gene TRBV5-8; TRBD1 matches at 11 bases. Germline trimming cut 4 bases from V and 0 bases from J; bases unmatched to any gene: 9. This CDR3 is 18 amino acids long. CDR1 is SGHTS and CDR2 is YDEGEE in the germline V gene. This CDR3 reads CASSQGTGGGYSNQPQHF. The CDR3 DNA sequence: TGTGCCAGCAGCCAAGGGACAGGGGGAGGATATAGCAATCAGCCCCAGCATTTT.

This sequence joins TRBV7-9 and TRBJ1-1; D is ambiguous. Trimming took 4 bases from V and 7 from J, leaving 16 bases between them. This CDR3 is 14 amino acids long. Per germline, CDR1 SEHNR and CDR2 FQNEAQ (reference sequence). CDR3 sequence reads: CASSSFAGYYEAFF. The DNA of the CDR3 is TGTGCCAGCAGCTCCTTCGCGGGCTATTATGAAGCTTTCTTT.

The chain carries TRBV7-9 and TRBJ2-5, with 8 bases identical to TRBD1. The J segment lost 2 bases and the V segment lost 1 base, leaving 3 bases of the junction unmatched. CDR3 length: 15 residues. Germline assignment: CDR1 SEHNR and CDR2 FQNEAQ (reference sequence). CDR3 DNA: TGTGCCAGCAGCTTAGTGCGACAGGGGCAAGAGACCCAGTACTTC. It encodes CASSLVRQGQETQYF.

Concerning this clone itself: Other DNA sequences in the sample encode the same CDR3. This chain uses TRBV2 with TRBJ1-5; TRBD1 is a possible D gene (5 bases). Germline V gene data show CDR1 as SNHLY and CDR2 as FYNNEI. The V end lost 4 bases, the J end lost 5 bases, and 9 bases lay between the germline ends. This CDR3 is built from 13 residues. CDR3 DNA sequence: TGTGCCAGCAGTGGAACAGGCGATCAGCCCCAGCATTTT. Its translation: CASSGTGDQPQHF. The full variable domain, rest sourced from reference TRBV2 and TRBJ1-5, is EPEVTQTPSHQVTQMGQEVILRCVPISNHLYFYWYRQILGQKVEFLVSFYNNEISEKSEIFDDQFSVERPDGSNFTLKIRSTKLEDSAMYFCASSGTGDQPQHFGDGTRLSIL.

The genes are TRBV24-1 and TRBJ1-5; a weak D match, TRBD1 (5 bases). The CDR3 has 14 amino acids. V lost 4 bases to trimming and J lost 5 bases, with 11 bases between them. CDR1 is KGHDR, CDR2 SFDVKD, per germline. CDR3 in amino acids: CATSEAGLDQPQHF. DNA of the CDR3: TGTGCCACCAGTGAAGCAGGGTTAGATCAGCCCCAGCATTTT.

This chain uses TRBV3-1 (or the pseudogene TRBV3-2) with TRBJ1-4, with D perhaps matching TRBD1 (6 bases). Per germline, CDR1 LGHDT and CDR2 YNNKEL (reference sequence). The V gene lost 1 base and the J gene lost 8 bases, with 14 bases spanning the gap. The CDR3 contains 15 residues. CDR3 amino acids: CASSQGTATSEKLFF. Written as DNA, the CDR3 is TGTGCCAGCAGCCAAGGGACAGCCACAAGCGAAAAACTGTTTTTT.

This clone was observed a single time. CDR3 sequence: CASSLRGYQETQYF. The CDR3 DNA is TGCGCCAGCAGCCTGAGGGGGTACCAAGAGACCCAGTACTTC. The chain has TRBV5-1 and TRBJ2-5; a weak D match, TRBD1 (6 bases). This CDR3 spans 14 amino acids. The germline V gene has CDR1 SGHRS and CDR2 YFSETQ. V gave up 4 bases and J gave up 0 bases, with 10 bases separating them. Full variable domain (missing parts from reference TRBV5-1 and TRBJ2-5): KAGVTQTPRYLIKTRGQQVTLSCSPISGHRSVSWYQQTPGQGLQFLFEYFSETQRNKGNFPGRFSGRQFSNSRSEMNVSTLELGDSALYLCASSLRGYQETQYFGPGTRLLVL.

V usage is TRBV6-2 or TRBV6-3 and J usage is TRBJ1-1, with TRBD1 matching over 7 bases. Germline CDR1 MNHEY, CDR2 SVGEGT. The CDR3 has 17 residues. V lost 0 bases to trimming and J lost 5 bases; unmatched junction nucleotides: 12. Written as DNA, the CDR3 is TGTGCCAGCAGTTACTCGAGCCGGGACAGAATCGAGACTGAAGCTTTCTTT. Protein sequence: CASSYSSRDRIETEAFF.

This chain uses TRBV4-3 with TRBJ2-7; D is possibly TRBD2 (6 bases). The V end lost 0 bases, the J end lost 3 bases, and 12 bases lay between the germline ends. The CDR3 sequence is 15 residues long. Germline V lookup: CDR1 LGHNA, CDR2 YSLEER. The chain's CDR3 is CASSQEGRGGYEQYF. CDR3 nucleotide sequence: TGCGCCAGCAGCCAAGAGGGTCGGGGAGGCTACGAGCAGTACTTC.

The gene calls are TRBV19 and TRBJ2-2; 7 bases line up with TRBD2. Germline V gene sequence: CDR1 LNHDA, CDR2 SQIVND (reference sequence). Trimming removed 6 bases from V and 1 base from J; junction bases left unmatched: 11. The CDR3 spans 17 residues. CDR3 sequence (DNA): TGTGCCAGTAGGAGCCCAATAGCGGGCTGGAACACCGGGGAGCTGTTTTTT. Amino acids: CASRSPIAGWNTGELFF.

This chain joins TRBV28 and TRBJ2-6; D remains unclear. The CDR3 is 15 amino acids. Germline V gene data show CDR1 as MDHEN and CDR2 as SYDVKM. V was cut by 9 bases and J by 0 bases, with 12 bases left in between. CDR3 protein: CASTDTLSGANVLTF. CDR3 sequence (DNA): TGTGCCAGTACCGACACCCTCTCTGGGGCCAACGTCCTGACTTTC.

The chain carries TRBV24-1 and TRBJ1-4; TRBD1 matches 10 bases. Germline CDR1 and CDR2: KGHDR and SFDVKD. J lost 5 bases, V lost 4 bases, and 3 bases had no gene match. CDR3 length: 15 amino acids. The CDR3 DNA reads TGTGCCACCAGTGACCGGGACAGGGGAAATGAAAAACTGTTTTTT. It translates to CATSDRDRGNEKLFF.

The chain recombines TRBV13 with TRBJ1-2; no clear D. CDR3 length equals 16 residues. V shed 3 bases and J shed 5 bases, with 19 bases lying between them. The germline gives CDR1 PRHDT, CDR2 FYEKMQ (reference sequence). The CDR3 nucleotides read TGTGCCAGCAGCTTGTTCGGGAGGGCGCAGCAATATGGCTACACCTTC. Its translation: CASSLFGRAQQYGYTF.